The present TCR beta chain was sequenced within a study of blood T cell repertoires in COVID-19. Study-wide context: Acute and convalescent COVID-19 samples came from the United States, Italy and Spain.

The method was immunoSEQ multiplex PCR; TCRdb's version includes in-frame clones alone and lacks a portion of them. The sample yields roughly 80,000 clones, 84% seen once. The V end lost 2 bases, the J end lost 0 bases, and 8 bases lay between the germline ends. Germline CDR1 SGHNT, CDR2 YYREEE (reference sequence). The CDR3 contains 14 residues. Sequenced material: peripheral blood. V gene TRBV5-4 combines with J gene TRBJ2-5, with D tentatively TRBD1 (6 bases). This TCR derives from a human donor in a cohort sampled during active COVID-19. The CDR3 spells CASSFTGHQETQYF. DNA for the CDR3: TGTGCCAGCAGCTTTACAGGGCACCAAGAGACCCAGTACTTC.